Sequencing of this T cell receptor (beta chain) was carried out in a study of HIV-infected patients and healthy controls. This clonotype was found many times. Whole blood was used without fractionation, so all unsorted peripheral T cells were included. V dropped 0 bases and J dropped 5; count of bases not matched to a gene: 10. Germline CDR1 and CDR2: SGHDT and YYEEEE. The CDR3 is 16 amino acids. Reverse transcription used 500 to 550 ng RNA and constant-region primers for alpha and beta. Separate chain-specific third strand synthesis with multiplexing indices produced the alpha and beta libraries. One entry per CDR3 protein, called by TCRdb with MiXCR from the 5' RACE reads. Of approximately 9,000 distinct CDR3 sequences listed, around 8.5% are singletons.

The sequenced sample was blood, obtained before antiretroviral therapy. This chain connects TRBV5-6 to TRBJ1-1, with 7 bases fitting TRBD1. The origin of this receptor is an adult with HIV infection. The donor label of this sample is uncertain. The CDR3 DNA is TGTGCCAGCAGCTTGGGACAGGGAATATTGGAGACTGAAGCTTTCTTT. Encoded protein: CASSLGQGILETEAFF.